This T cell receptor (beta chain) was identified during a study of shared clonotypes between healthy human individuals. Replicate sorted-subset PCRs were loaded with 150 to 250 ng DNA, 31,000 or so T cell genomes. Using immunoSEQ multiplex PCR, the repertoire was profiled, and TCRdb retains in-frame clones only, with some absent. The table shows about 2.2 million clones, with 85% to 95% occurring only once. Cells designated naive CD8 were CD45RO-negative and were positively selected for CCR7, with terminally differentiated effector memory CD45RA+ cells excluded. The V gene's germline CDR1 is SEHNR and CDR2 FQNEAQ (reference sequence). CDR3 length: 15 residues. Unmatched junction bases numbered 4, after V lost 4 bases and J lost 2 bases.

This sequence joins TRBV7-9 and TRBJ2-4, with 8 bases matching TRBD1. The receptor's source is a young man in good health. Some clones in this sample may be carry-over from other donors' samples. Sequences were obtained from naive CD8+ T cells from PBMCs. The CDR3 bases are TGTGCCAGCAGCTCGACAGGGGTTTCCAAAAACATTCAGTACTTC. Translating gives CASSSTGVSKNIQYF. Complete variable domain (other parts from reference TRBV7-9 and TRBJ2-4): DTGVSQNPRHKITKRGQNVTFRCDPISEHNRLYWYRQTLGQGPEFLTYFQNEAQLEKSRLLSDRFSAERPKGSFSTLEIQRTEQGDSAMYLCASSSTGVSKNIQYFGAGTRLSVL.